What follows is one T cell receptor (beta chain) and its context. The sample originates from a study of blood T cell repertoires in COVID-19. Study-level background: Researchers got acute and convalescent COVID-19 samples from the United States, Italy and Spain. The analysed material was cDNA or gDNA that came from T cells, B-cell-depleted T cells, or PBMCs.

The CDR3 length is 16 residues. Trimming took 0 bases from V and 3 from J, leaving 12 bases between them. Germline V lookup: CDR1 KGHSY, CDR2 FQNENV. As processed by the authors: Counts of nucleated cells, estimated from reference gene primer amplification, were obtained. Here immunoSEQ multiplex PCR was the method, and the copy in TCRdb shows in-frame clones only, minus some. V and J calls plus clone size are reproduced from that table; the DNA served to infer D and trimming. The repertoire holds 200,000 or so clones, with over 75% as singletons. The Seattle patients, enrolled during active infection, were followed longitudinally.

The source material was peripheral blood. This TCR was recovered from a person aged 70 to 85 with COVID-19, enrolled during active disease. The rearrangement uses TRBV16 and TRBJ2-4; maybe TRBD1 (6 bases). CDR3 DNA: TGTGCCAGCAGCCAATCTGGTGGGGGCCACAAAAACATTCAGTACTTC. Protein sequence: CASSQSGGGHKNIQYF.